This is a list of T cell receptor beta chains from one sample in a study of OX40 agonist ivuxolimab in advanced cancers. Repertoires were generated with immunoSEQ multiplex PCR, while TCRdb's copy carries only in-frame clones and drops some. The top ten hold 11% to 15% of the sample, which has 45,000 to 65,000 clones, approximately 91% seen once. The specimen comprised CD4+ or CD8+ T cells sorted from blood, sampled in a trial of the OX40 agonist ivuxolimab. The receptor set was obtained from an adult with an advanced solid tumor such as melanoma, head and neck, liver or kidney cancer. Each CDR3 is given with its conserved first and last residue. A D gene is named only where the DNA matches it firmly. Clone size is stated in some rows and not others, as once, few, many or a class when expanded.

d_gene: .; abundance: once; v_gene: TRBV12-5; j_gene: TRBJ2-2; CDR3aa: CASGFVPGHDTGELFF; CDR3nt: TGTGCTAGTGGTTTCGTCCCGGGACACGACACCGGGGAGCTGTTTTTT
d_gene: .; abundance: once; v_gene: TRBV6-6; j_gene: TRBJ1-4; CDR3aa: CASSYSKGGKLFF; CDR3nt: TGTGCCAGCAGTTACTCAAAAGGGGGAAAACTGTTTTTT
d_gene: .; abundance: .; v_gene: TRBV27; j_gene: TRBJ2-7; CDR3aa: CASSLGTDYEQYF; CDR3nt: TGTGCCAGCAGTTTAGGGACGGACTACGAGCAGTACTTC
d_gene: .; abundance: few; v_gene: TRBV11-2; j_gene: TRBJ2-7; CDR3aa: CASKASALPGYEQYF; CDR3nt: TGTGCCAGCAAAGCCAGTGCTCTTCCTGGCTACGAGCAGTACTTC
d_gene: .; abundance: .; v_gene: TRBV5-4; j_gene: TRBJ2-5; CDR3aa: CASSPVEVETQYF; CDR3nt: TGTGCCAGCAGCCCGGTGGAGGTAGAGACCCAGTACTTC
d_gene: .; abundance: medium-sized; v_gene: TRBV7-6; j_gene: TRBJ2-7; CDR3aa: CASSFIPSSYEQYF; CDR3nt: TGTGCCAGCAGCTTTATTCCTAGCTCCTACGAGCAGTACTTC
d_gene: .; abundance: .; v_gene: TRBV7-2; j_gene: TRBJ2-2; CDR3aa: CASSIAGVPNTGELFF; CDR3nt: TGTGCCAGCAGTATAGCAGGGGTCCCGAACACCGGGGAGCTGTTTTTT
d_gene: .; abundance: .; v_gene: TRBV13; j_gene: TRBJ2-7; CDR3aa: CASSPSSYEQYF; CDR3nt: TGTGCCAGCAGCCCGAGCTCCTACGAGCAGTACTTC
d_gene: .; abundance: once; v_gene: TRBV5-4; j_gene: TRBJ2-1; CDR3aa: CASSLSGTGNEQFF; CDR3nt: TGTGCCAGCAGCTTGAGCGGAACGGGCAATGAGCAGTTCTTC
d_gene: .; abundance: .; v_gene: TRBV7-9; j_gene: TRBJ1-1; CDR3aa: CASSLDMGSNTEAFF; CDR3nt: TGTGCCAGCAGCTTAGATATGGGAAGCAACACTGAAGCTTTCTTT
d_gene: .; abundance: .; v_gene: TRBV19; j_gene: TRBJ1-2; CDR3aa: CASSIPRAYYGYTF; CDR3nt: TGTGCCAGTAGTATCCCCCGGGCATACTATGGCTACACCTTC
d_gene: .; abundance: once; v_gene: TRBV4-1; j_gene: TRBJ1-5; CDR3aa: CASSQDYRQLLDQPQHF; CDR3nt: TGCGCCAGCAGCCAAGATTACAGACAGCTGTTAGATCAGCCCCAGCATTTT
d_gene: TRBD2; abundance: .; v_gene: TRBV6-6; j_gene: TRBJ2-3; CDR3aa: CASSDGGTSTDTQYF; CDR3nt: TGTGCCAGCAGTGACGGGGGGACCAGCACAGATACGCAGTATTTT
d_gene: .; abundance: .; v_gene: TRBV6-5; j_gene: TRBJ2-5; CDR3aa: CASSYLGQETQYF; CDR3nt: TGTGCCAGCAGTTACTTAGGGCAGGAGACCCAGTACTTC
d_gene: .; abundance: .; v_gene: TRBV30; j_gene: TRBJ1-3; CDR3aa: CAWSVTDGNTIYF; CDR3nt: TGTGCCTGGAGTGTAACAGACGGAAACACCATATATTTT
d_gene: TRBD1; abundance: .; v_gene: TRBV5-6; j_gene: TRBJ2-7; CDR3aa: CASSFGTGAYEQYF; CDR3nt: TGTGCCAGCAGCTTCGGGACAGGGGCCTACGAGCAGTACTTC
d_gene: .; abundance: once; v_gene: TRBV2; j_gene: TRBJ2-7; CDR3aa: CASSEQGWDEQYF; CDR3nt: TGTGCCAGCAGTGAGCAGGGCTGGGACGAGCAGTACTTC
d_gene: .; abundance: .; v_gene: TRBV6-4; j_gene: TRBJ2-3; CDR3aa: CASSVGDPTDTQYF; CDR3nt: TGTGCCAGCAGTGTTGGGGACCCCACAGATACGCAGTATTTT
d_gene: TRBD2; abundance: .; v_gene: TRBV7-9; j_gene: TRBJ2-1; CDR3aa: CASSFPREGARYNEQFF; CDR3nt: TGTGCCAGCAGCTTCCCCAGGGAGGGCGCGCGCTACAATGAGCAGTTCTTC
d_gene: .; abundance: .; v_gene: TRBV13; j_gene: TRBJ1-2; CDR3aa: CASSLARGPTYGYTF; CDR3nt: TGTGCCAGCAGCTTAGCCCGGGGCCCGACCTATGGCTACACCTTC
d_gene: .; abundance: .; v_gene: TRBV5-1; j_gene: TRBJ2-7; CDR3aa: CASSLGQIYEQYF; CDR3nt: TGCGCCAGCAGCTTAGGACAGATCTACGAGCAGTACTTC
d_gene: .; abundance: .; v_gene: TRBV7-9; j_gene: TRBJ2-7; CDR3aa: CASSGGKSSYEQYF; CDR3nt: TGTGCCAGCAGTGGGGGTAAGAGTTCCTACGAGCAGTACTTC
d_gene: .; abundance: .; v_gene: TRBV5-1; j_gene: TRBJ2-2; CDR3aa: CASRFRGGNTGELFF; CDR3nt: TGCGCCAGCAGATTCAGGGGAGGTAACACCGGGGAGCTGTTTTTT
d_gene: .; abundance: .; v_gene: TRBV5-1; j_gene: TRBJ2-7; CDR3aa: CASSLAGFNEQYF; CDR3nt: TGCGCCAGCAGCTTGGCCGGGTTCAACGAGCAGTACTTC
d_gene: TRBD1; abundance: .; v_gene: TRBV30; j_gene: TRBJ2-7; CDR3aa: CAWGGTGYEQYF; CDR3nt: TGTGCCTGGGGCGGGACAGGGTACGAGCAGTACTTC
d_gene: .; abundance: .; v_gene: TRBV5-4; j_gene: TRBJ1-4; CDR3aa: CASSGRAGTNEKLFF; CDR3nt: TGTGCCAGCAGCGGCAGGGCGGGGACTAATGAAAAACTGTTTTTT
d_gene: TRBD2; abundance: .; v_gene: TRBV4-1; j_gene: TRBJ2-7; CDR3aa: CASSQRAGGPYEQYF; CDR3nt: TGCGCCAGCAGCCAAAGAGCGGGGGGGCCTTACGAGCAGTACTTC
d_gene: .; abundance: .; v_gene: TRBV18; j_gene: TRBJ1-1; CDR3aa: CASSPSTRLDTEAFF; CDR3nt: TGTGCCAGCTCACCTTCGACGAGGTTGGACACTGAAGCTTTCTTT
d_gene: .; abundance: .; v_gene: TRBV5-8; j_gene: TRBJ2-3; CDR3aa: CASSIGTLNTDTQYF; CDR3nt: TGTGCCAGCAGTATCGGGACACTTAACACAGATACGCAGTATTTT
d_gene: TRBD1; abundance: once; v_gene: TRBV4-1; j_gene: TRBJ1-5; CDR3aa: CASSHPGQGPQHF; CDR3nt: TGCGCCAGCAGCCACCCGGGACAGGGGCCCCAGCATTTT
d_gene: TRBD2; abundance: few; v_gene: TRBV27; j_gene: TRBJ2-2; CDR3aa: CASSLPPGLGNTGELFF; CDR3nt: TGTGCCAGCAGTTTGCCGCCGGGACTAGGGAACACCGGGGAGCTGTTTTTT
d_gene: .; abundance: .; v_gene: TRBV13; j_gene: TRBJ1-1; CDR3aa: CASSLGLEGGTEAFF; CDR3nt: TGTGCCAGCAGCTTAGGCCTGGAGGGAGGGACTGAAGCTTTCTTT
d_gene: .; abundance: .; v_gene: TRBV14; j_gene: TRBJ1-2; CDR3aa: CASSPEGHSLGAYGYTF; CDR3nt: TGTGCCAGCAGCCCGGAGGGGCATTCGTTGGGGGCCTATGGCTACACCTTC
d_gene: .; abundance: .; v_gene: TRBV27; j_gene: TRBJ2-5; CDR3aa: CASSPFPLKTQYF; CDR3nt: TGTGCCAGCAGTCCATTCCCCCTGAAGACCCAGTACTTC
d_gene: .; abundance: .; v_gene: TRBV7-2; j_gene: TRBJ1-1; CDR3aa: CASSPIRGSEAFF; CDR3nt: TGTGCCAGCAGCCCAATCCGGGGGAGTGAAGCTTTCTTT
d_gene: .; abundance: once; v_gene: TRBV29-1; j_gene: TRBJ1-1; CDR3aa: CSWGETMNTEAFF; CDR3nt: TGCAGCTGGGGGGAGACGATGAACACTGAAGCTTTCTTT
d_gene: .; abundance: .; v_gene: TRBV9; j_gene: TRBJ2-2; CDR3aa: CASSSRANTGELFF; CDR3nt: TGTGCCAGCAGCTCCCGAGCGAACACCGGGGAGCTGTTTTTT
d_gene: TRBD1; abundance: .; v_gene: TRBV27; j_gene: TRBJ1-1; CDR3aa: CASSSLGTGGGPEAFF; CDR3nt: TGTGCCAGCAGTTCCCTCGGGACAGGGGGAGGGCCTGAAGCTTTCTTT
d_gene: .; abundance: once; v_gene: TRBV5-1; j_gene: TRBJ1-2; CDR3aa: CASSLEPGNYGYTF; CDR3nt: TGCGCCAGCAGCTTGGAGCCAGGAAACTATGGCTACACCTTC
d_gene: .; abundance: .; v_gene: TRBV19; j_gene: TRBJ1-1; CDR3aa: CASSIGTANTEAFF; CDR3nt: TGTGCCAGTAGTATAGGGACAGCTAACACTGAAGCTTTCTTT
d_gene: .; abundance: few; v_gene: TRBV9; j_gene: TRBJ2-5; CDR3aa: CASSPSHAGLETQYF; CDR3nt: TGTGCCAGCAGCCCAAGTCACGCAGGCCTGGAGACCCAGTACTTC
d_gene: TRBD1; abundance: .; v_gene: TRBV6-1; j_gene: TRBJ1-1; CDR3aa: CAGRSRGGTEAFF; CDR3nt: TGTGCCGGACGATCCAGGGGGGGCACTGAAGCTTTCTTT
d_gene: .; abundance: few; v_gene: TRBV16; j_gene: TRBJ1-1; CDR3aa: CASSQWGQGLNTEAFF; CDR3nt: TGTGCCAGCAGCCAATGGGGGCAGGGGCTAAACACTGAAGCTTTCTTT
d_gene: .; abundance: .; v_gene: TRBV11-2; j_gene: TRBJ1-1; CDR3aa: CASSQAWNTEAFF; CDR3nt: TGTGCCAGCAGCCAGGCGTGGAACACTGAAGCTTTCTTT
d_gene: .; abundance: few; v_gene: TRBV13; j_gene: TRBJ2-5; CDR3aa: CASSLESGSGETQYF; CDR3nt: TGTGCCAGCAGCTTAGAGTCGGGGTCGGGGGAGACCCAGTACTTC
d_gene: .; abundance: .; v_gene: TRBV6-6; j_gene: TRBJ2-2; CDR3aa: CASRTGTELFF; CDR3nt: TGTGCCAGCAGGACCGGGACAGAGCTGTTTTTT
d_gene: .; abundance: .; v_gene: TRBV6-4; j_gene: TRBJ1-1; CDR3aa: CASSVTENTEAFF; CDR3nt: TGTGCCAGCAGTGTGACAGAAAACACTGAAGCTTTCTTT
d_gene: TRBD2; abundance: .; v_gene: TRBV6-1; j_gene: TRBJ2-3; CDR3aa: CASRAGGTDTQYF; CDR3nt: TGTGCCAGCAGAGCGGGAGGCACAGATACGCAGTATTTT
d_gene: .; abundance: .; v_gene: TRBV7-8; j_gene: TRBJ2-7; CDR3aa: CASSSSPQSSYEQYF; CDR3nt: TGTGCCAGCAGCTCGAGCCCCCAAAGCTCCTACGAGCAGTACTTC
d_gene: .; abundance: .; v_gene: TRBV11-3; j_gene: TRBJ1-1; CDR3aa: CASSPPMTRLGNTEAFF; CDR3nt: TGTGCCAGCAGCCCCCCAATGACCCGTCTGGGGAACACTGAAGCTTTCTTT
d_gene: .; abundance: .; v_gene: TRBV30; j_gene: TRBJ1-1; CDR3aa: CAWILNTEAFF; CDR3nt: TGTGCCTGGATCTTGAACACTGAAGCTTTCTTT
d_gene: .; abundance: .; v_gene: TRBV4-3; j_gene: TRBJ2-6; CDR3aa: CASSQDPGTGANVLTF; CDR3nt: TGCGCCAGCAGCCAAGATCCAGGGACTGGGGCCAACGTCCTGACTTTC
d_gene: .; abundance: .; v_gene: TRBV4-1; j_gene: TRBJ2-7; CDR3aa: CASRHPRTGTSSPEQYF; CDR3nt: TGCGCCAGCCGACATCCCCGTACCGGGACGTCAAGTCCCGAGCAGTACTTC
d_gene: .; abundance: .; v_gene: TRBV19; j_gene: TRBJ1-6; CDR3aa: CASSNSGGGFRSPLHF; CDR3nt: TGTGCCAGTAGCAACTCCGGAGGGGGGTTCCGGTCACCCCTCCACTTT
d_gene: TRBD2; abundance: .; v_gene: TRBV27; j_gene: TRBJ2-1; CDR3aa: CAIRGPSGYNEQFF; CDR3nt: TGTGCCATCCGAGGCCCTAGCGGCTACAATGAGCAGTTCTTC
d_gene: .; abundance: .; v_gene: TRBV27; j_gene: TRBJ2-7; CDR3aa: CASSLPGQTYEQYF; CDR3nt: TGTGCCAGCAGTTTGCCCGGACAGACCTACGAGCAGTACTTC
d_gene: .; abundance: once; v_gene: TRBV5-1; j_gene: TRBJ2-1; CDR3aa: CASSLVDNEQFF; CDR3nt: TGCGCCAGCAGCCTGGTGGACAATGAGCAGTTCTTC
d_gene: .; abundance: .; v_gene: TRBV7-8; j_gene: TRBJ2-1; CDR3aa: CASSLPGHPPNNEQFF; CDR3nt: TGTGCCAGCAGCTTACCCGGACACCCCCCTAACAATGAGCAGTTCTTC
d_gene: .; abundance: .; v_gene: TRBV2; j_gene: TRBJ2-7; CDR3aa: CASSEVPSYEQYF; CDR3nt: TGTGCCAGCAGTGAAGTACCCTCCTACGAGCAGTACTTC